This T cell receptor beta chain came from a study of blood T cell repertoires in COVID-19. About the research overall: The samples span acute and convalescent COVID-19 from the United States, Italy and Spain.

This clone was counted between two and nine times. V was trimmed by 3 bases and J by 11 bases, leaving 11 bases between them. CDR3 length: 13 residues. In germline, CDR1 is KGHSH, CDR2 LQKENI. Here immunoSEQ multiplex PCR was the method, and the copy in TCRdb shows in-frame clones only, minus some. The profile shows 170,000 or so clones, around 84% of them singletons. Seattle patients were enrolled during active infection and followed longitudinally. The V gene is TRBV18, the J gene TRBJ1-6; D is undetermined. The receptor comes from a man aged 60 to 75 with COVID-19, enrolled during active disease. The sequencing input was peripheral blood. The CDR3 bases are TGTGCCAGCTCACCCGATCTCAGTGCACCCCTCCACTTT. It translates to CASSPDLSAPLHF.